This is a list of T cell receptor beta chains from one sample in a study of blood T cell repertoires in COVID-19. Measured with immunoSEQ multiplex PCR; TCRdb has only the in-frame clones, and not every one. The sample comprises 140,000 to 150,000 clones, about 83% of which are singletons, and approximately 16% rests with the top ten. Material: peripheral blood. These receptors were collected from a man aged 45-65 years with acute or convalescent COVID-19. The CDR3 runs from the conserved cysteine through the conserved F or W. The D gene is left open where the match is weak. Clone size is shown for a subset of rows, as once, few, many or a class of expanded clone.

J: TRBJ1-2; V: TRBV29-1; D: TRBD1; size: -; DNA: TGCAGCGTTGGACAGGGTCAGACTAACTATGGCTACACCTTC; CDR3: CSVGQGQTNYGYTF
J: TRBJ2-1; V: TRBV13; D: -; size: -; DNA: TGTGCCAGCAGCTTATACGGTAGACTACAGGGTAAGTCGTCCTACAATGAGCAGTTCTTC; CDR3: CASSLYGRLQGKSSYNEQFF
J: TRBJ2-2; V: TRBV6-4; D: TRBD2; size: -; DNA: TGTGCCAGCAGTGAATTAGCGGGGGTCACCGGGGAGCTGTTTTTT; CDR3: CASSELAGVTGELFF
J: TRBJ2-3; V: TRBV6-5; D: -; size: -; DNA: TGTGCCAGCAGTCCCGGCCAGGCACGGGATACGCAGTATTTT; CDR3: CASSPGQARDTQYF
J: TRBJ1-6; V: TRBV19; D: -; size: -; DNA: TGTGCCAGTAGTATAGAAACAGAATATAATTCACCCCTCCACTTT; CDR3: CASSIETEYNSPLHF
J: TRBJ2-1; V: TRBV4-1; D: TRBD2; size: -; DNA: TGCGCCAGCAGTCGTTTATACGGGGGGGACAATGAGCAGTTCTTC; CDR3: CASSRLYGGDNEQFF
J: TRBJ1-5; V: TRBV19; D: -; size: few; DNA: TGTGCCAGTAGTATAGAGGAGGGAGGTCAGCCCCAGCATTTT; CDR3: CASSIEEGGQPQHF
J: TRBJ2-3; V: TRBV6-5; D: -; size: -; DNA: TGTGCCAGCAGTTTTGCTAGCCTTGGAGATACGCAGTATTTT; CDR3: CASSFASLGDTQYF
J: TRBJ2-2; V: TRBV2; D: TRBD2; size: few; DNA: TGTGCCAGCAGTGAACAGCGGGGGGTCGACACCGGGGAGCTGTTTTTT; CDR3: CASSEQRGVDTGELFF
J: TRBJ2-2; V: TRBV7-8; D: -; size: -; DNA: TGTGCCAGCAGCTGGGGGACTCGGCGGGGCTCGACCGCTGGGGAGCTGTTTTTT; CDR3: CASSWGTRRGSTAGELFF
J: TRBJ1-6; V: TRBV7-9; D: TRBD1; size: -; DNA: TGTGCCAGCAGCCTACAGGGGGGCGATTCACCCCTCCACTTT; CDR3: CASSLQGGDSPLHF
J: TRBJ2-5; V: TRBV7-3; D: TRBD2; size: -; DNA: TGTGCCAGCAGCGCTACTAGCGGGGGTAGGGAGACCCAGTACTTC; CDR3: CASSATSGGRETQYF
J: TRBJ2-3; V: TRBV21-1; D: -; size: -; DNA: TGTGCCAGCAGCAAAGTGTCGGATACGCAGTATTTT; CDR3: CASSKVSDTQYF
J: TRBJ2-5; V: TRBV14; D: TRBD2; size: -; DNA: TGTGCCAGCGGGAGCGGATGGCTAGCGGGACTGGAGACCCAGTACTTC; CDR3: CASGSGWLAGLETQYF
J: TRBJ2-1; V: TRBV24-1; D: -; size: -; DNA: TGTGCCACCAGTGATACGGGACTCGTTTACAATGAGCAGTTCTTC; CDR3: CATSDTGLVYNEQFF
J: TRBJ1-1; V: TRBV30; D: -; size: once; DNA: TGTGCCTGGACCCCAGGAGGGACTGAAGCTTTCTTT; CDR3: CAWTPGGTEAFF
J: TRBJ1-5; V: TRBV19; D: TRBD1; size: -; DNA: TGTGCCAGTAGTGGTCCGGGACAGGGATATCAGCCCCAGCATTTT; CDR3: CASSGPGQGYQPQHF
J: TRBJ2-2; V: TRBV7-9; D: TRBD2; size: -; DNA: TGTGCCAGCAGCGAGTTTAGCGGGGGGGCCCACGAGCTGTTTTTT; CDR3: CASSEFSGGAHELFF
J: TRBJ1-2; V: TRBV2; D: -; size: -; DNA: TGTGCCAGCAACACCTACTATGGCTACACCTTC; CDR3: CASNTYYGYTF
J: TRBJ1-2; V: TRBV2; D: -; size: once; DNA: TGTGCCAGCAGTGGGGGAGTGGGCTATGGCTACACCTTC; CDR3: CASSGGVGYGYTF
J: TRBJ1-1; V: TRBV5-1; D: -; size: -; DNA: TGCGCCAGCAGCTTGTCGGGAGGCACTGAAGCTTTCTTT; CDR3: CASSLSGGTEAFF
J: TRBJ1-1; V: TRBV9; D: -; size: -; DNA: TGTGCCAGCAGCGTAGTCGATCGGGTCTCCACTGAAGCTTTCTTT; CDR3: CASSVVDRVSTEAFF
J: TRBJ1-5; V: TRBV2; D: -; size: few; DNA: TGTGCCAGCAGTGAATCTCTTAGCAATCAGCCCCAGCATTTT; CDR3: CASSESLSNQPQHF
J: TRBJ2-3; V: TRBV11-3; D: TRBD2; size: -; DNA: TGTGCCAGCAGCTTGGGCGGGGGGGCAGATACGCAGTATTTT; CDR3: CASSLGGGADTQYF
J: TRBJ1-1; V: TRBV5-5; D: TRBD1; size: -; DNA: TGTGCCAGCAGGGGACAGGGTGGGAACACTGAAGCTTTCTTT; CDR3: CASRGQGGNTEAFF
J: TRBJ2-5; V: TRBV5-1; D: TRBD2; size: -; DNA: TGCGCCAGTTCTAGCGGGGGGCAAGAGACCCAGTACTTC; CDR3: CASSSGGQETQYF
J: TRBJ1-2; V: TRBV27; D: -; size: once; DNA: TGTGCCAGCACCCGTTTGGCAGGGGACTATGGCTACACCTTC; CDR3: CASTRLAGDYGYTF
J: TRBJ1-2; V: TRBV27; D: TRBD1; size: -; DNA: TGTGCCAGCAGTCCCAACGACAGGGCCAATGGCTACACCTTC; CDR3: CASSPNDRANGYTF
J: TRBJ1-1; V: TRBV5-1; D: TRBD1; size: -; DNA: TGCGCCAGCAGCCCGACAGGGGGTTCGAACACTGAAGCTTTCTTT; CDR3: CASSPTGGSNTEAFF
J: TRBJ2-3; V: TRBV5-1; D: TRBD1; size: -; DNA: TGCGCCAGCAGCGAGACAGGGAGCAGCACAGATACGCAGTATTTT; CDR3: CASSETGSSTDTQYF
J: TRBJ1-6; V: TRBV30; D: -; size: -; DNA: TGTGCCTGGAGTGTACAGGCGGGATCACCCCTCCACTTT; CDR3: CAWSVQAGSPLHF
J: TRBJ1-1; V: TRBV2; D: -; size: -; DNA: TGTGCCAGCAGTGCGAACCGGGACACTGAAGCTTTCTTT; CDR3: CASSANRDTEAFF
J: TRBJ1-3; V: TRBV1; D: -; size: few; DNA: TGCACCAGCAGCCAAGGGACAGCCTCTGGAAACACCATATATTTT; CDR3: CTSSQGTASGNTIYF
J: TRBJ1-2; V: TRBV2; D: TRBD1; size: -; DNA: TGTGCCAGCACTCTGACAGGGGCGTCTCACTATGGCTACACCTTC; CDR3: CASTLTGASHYGYTF
J: TRBJ1-5; V: TRBV10-1; D: TRBD1; size: -; DNA: TGCGCCACCAGGACAGGTCTTTGGTCCCAGCCCCAGCATTTT; CDR3: CATRTGLWSQPQHF
J: TRBJ1-1; V: TRBV5-1; D: -; size: -; DNA: TGCGCCAGCAGCTTGCGGGAGGGCTTAGCTGAAGCTTTCTTT; CDR3: CASSLREGLAEAFF
J: TRBJ1-1; V: TRBV12-3/TRBV12-4; D: TRBD1; size: -; DNA: TGTGCCAGCAGTGTCAGGGGGGTAACTGAAGCTTTCTTT; CDR3: CASSVRGVTEAFF
J: TRBJ1-3; V: TRBV24-1; D: -; size: -; DNA: TGTGCCACCCGCGAGGGTGGGGGAAACACCATATATTTT; CDR3: CATREGGGNTIYF
J: TRBJ2-7; V: TRBV4-1; D: -; size: -; DNA: TGCGCCAGCAGTAGTACAGTCAGATTCTACGAGCAGTACTTC; CDR3: CASSSTVRFYEQYF
J: TRBJ1-5; V: TRBV19; D: -; size: -; DNA: TGTGCCAGTAGTACGGACAGATATGATCAGCCCCAGCATTTT; CDR3: CASSTDRYDQPQHF
J: TRBJ2-5; V: TRBV5-1; D: -; size: -; DNA: TGCGCCAGCAGCTTGGGCGGACTGCCGGGCTCGGAGACCCAGTACTTC; CDR3: CASSLGGLPGSETQYF
J: TRBJ1-4; V: TRBV19; D: TRBD1; size: -; DNA: TGTGCCAGTAGTCTCAACACAGGGGAGGCTAATGAAAAACTGTTTTTT; CDR3: CASSLNTGEANEKLFF
J: TRBJ1-5; V: TRBV27; D: -; size: -; DNA: TGTGCCAGCAGTTTTTGGGGGGGCAATCAGCCCCAGCATTTT; CDR3: CASSFWGGNQPQHF
J: TRBJ1-1; V: TRBV30; D: -; size: -; DNA: TGTGCCTGGAGTGCCTTGGGGGGGACTGTGAACACTGAAGCTTTCTTT; CDR3: CAWSALGGTVNTEAFF
J: TRBJ1-2; V: TRBV4-2; D: -; size: -; DNA: TGTGCCAGCAGCCAAGGGACGGGAGCCGATGGCTACACCTTC; CDR3: CASSQGTGADGYTF
J: TRBJ1-2; V: TRBV19; D: -; size: few; DNA: TGTGCCAGTAGTATAAAGAAGGGGGACTATGGCTACACCTTC; CDR3: CASSIKKGDYGYTF
J: TRBJ2-2; V: TRBV29-1; D: TRBD1; size: -; DNA: TGCAGCGCCCGGACAGGGGGGAACACCGGGGAGCTGTTTTTT; CDR3: CSARTGGNTGELFF
J: TRBJ1-1; V: TRBV2; D: -; size: -; DNA: TGTGCCAGCAGGTCGGACTCGAACACTGAAGCTTTCTTT; CDR3: CASRSDSNTEAFF
J: TRBJ2-2; V: TRBV19; D: TRBD2; size: -; DNA: TGTGCCAGTAGTATCCGGACTAGCGGTAACACCGGGGAGCTGTTTTTT; CDR3: CASSIRTSGNTGELFF
J: TRBJ2-2; V: TRBV30; D: -; size: few; DNA: TGTGCCTGGAGACCCGGGACAAAGAACACCGGGGAGCTGTTTTTT; CDR3: CAWRPGTKNTGELFF
J: TRBJ2-4; V: TRBV6-6; D: TRBD1; size: -; DNA: TGTGCCAGCAGTCTACAGGGGTCCAAAAACATTCAGTACTTC; CDR3: CASSLQGSKNIQYF
J: TRBJ1-5; V: TRBV6-2/TRBV6-3; D: TRBD1; size: -; DNA: TGTGCCAGCAGTTACGGGGCTGACAGGGCCAATCAGCCCCAGCATTTT; CDR3: CASSYGADRANQPQHF
J: TRBJ1-1; V: TRBV5-1; D: TRBD1; size: -; DNA: TGCGCCAGCAGCTTGAGGGGGACAGGGGTCGGGGACACTGAAGCTTTCTTT; CDR3: CASSLRGTGVGDTEAFF
J: TRBJ2-3; V: TRBV4-2; D: -; size: -; DNA: TGTGCCAGCAGCCAAGGAAGCGGCACAGATACGCAGTATTTT; CDR3: CASSQGSGTDTQYF
J: TRBJ1-5; V: TRBV18; D: TRBD1; size: -; DNA: TGTGCCAGCTCAGAACAGGGGGCCAATCAGCCCCAGCATTTT; CDR3: CASSEQGANQPQHF
J: TRBJ1-3; V: TRBV5-6; D: -; size: -; DNA: TGTGCCAGCTCCCAGGCAAACACCATATATTTT; CDR3: CASSQANTIYF